The 4 T cell receptor beta chains below all came from one sample that was sequenced in a study of identical twins. TCRdb analysed the 5' RACE reads with MiXCR anew, one entry per CDR3 protein. The sample holds 1.5 million to 2 million distinct CDR3 sequences, less than 40% seen once. Input material: cord blood. All receptors come from a newborn girl in good health.

The rearrangement uses TRBV7-9 and TRBJ2-2; unclear D gene. The V end lost 0 bases, the J end lost 0 bases, and 8 bases lay between the germline ends. The CDR3 loop spans 16 amino acids. CDR1 SEHNR and CDR2 FQNEAQ come from the germline V gene (reference sequence). The CDR3, as DNA: TGTGCCAGCAGCTTAGCGCTCACACCGAACACCGGGGAGCTGTTTTTT. As protein: CASSLALTPNTGELFF.

The CDR3 loop reads CASSHGTGGPYGYTF. CDR3 sequence (DNA): TGTGCCAGCAGCCACGGGACAGGGGGCCCCTATGGCTACACCTTC. The rearrangement links TRBV12-3 or TRBV12-4 to TRBJ1-2; 12 nucleotides agree with TRBD1. The J segment lost 4 bases and the V segment lost 6 bases, leaving 6 bases of the junction unmatched. This CDR3 is 15 amino acids long.

The gene calls are TRBV18 and TRBJ1-1, with TRBD1 as a possible D gene (5 bases). This CDR3 spans 14 amino acids. The germline gives CDR1 KGHSH, CDR2 LQKENI. Trimming removed 8 bases at V and 1 base at J, with 14 bases between. DNA for the CDR3: TGTGCCAGCAGCCCGCAGGGTTCGAACACTGAAGCTTTCTTT. Its translation: CASSPQGSNTEAFF.

The J gene is TRBJ2-1, the V gene TRBV5-4; 8 bases line up with TRBD2. Near its end, the DNA agrees better with TRBJ2-7, so the J call may be wrong. Looked up from germline, CDR1 is SGHNT and CDR2 is YYREEE (reference sequence). CDR3 length equals 16 residues. This CDR3 is CASFKGSGGSYNEQYF. The CDR3 DNA follows: TGTGCCAGCTTTAAGGGGAGCGGGGGATCCTACAATGAGCAGTACTTC.